This T cell receptor (beta chain) was captured in a study of beta chain features in type 1 diabetes. Germline lookup yields CDR1 LNHNV and CDR2 YYDKDF (reference sequence). The length of the CDR3 is 17 residues. V shed 3 bases, J shed 11 bases, and the junction held 16 bases outside the gene matches. The authors reverse transcribed all of the isolated RNA, so sequencing captured expressed TCRB transcripts. Profiling relied on immunoSEQ multiplex PCR, and the TCRdb table lists in-frame clones only, not all of them. The table includes under 400,000 clones, around 12% detected once. Source material: naive CD4+ T cells from blood. The receptor was derived from a man in his late teens or twenties in good health. The J gene is TRBJ2-5, the V gene TRBV15; TRBD1 aligns across 12 bases. CDR3 loop: CATSRGRPGQGAREQYF. The CDR3 DNA reads TGTGCCACCAGCAGGGGCCGACCGGGACAGGGGGCGCGTGAGCAGTACTTC.